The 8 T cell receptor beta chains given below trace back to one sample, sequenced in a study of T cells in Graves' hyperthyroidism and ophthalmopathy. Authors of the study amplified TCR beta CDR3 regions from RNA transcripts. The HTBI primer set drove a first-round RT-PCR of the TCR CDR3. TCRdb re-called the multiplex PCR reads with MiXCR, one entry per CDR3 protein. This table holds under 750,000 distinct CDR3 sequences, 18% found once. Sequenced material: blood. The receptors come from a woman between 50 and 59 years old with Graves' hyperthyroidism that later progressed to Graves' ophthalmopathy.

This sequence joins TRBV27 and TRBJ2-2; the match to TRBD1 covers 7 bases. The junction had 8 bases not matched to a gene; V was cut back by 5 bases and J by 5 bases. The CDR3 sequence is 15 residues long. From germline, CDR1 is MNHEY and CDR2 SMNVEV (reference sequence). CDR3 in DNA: TGTGCCAGCAGTCCAAAAGGGGGCACGACCGGGGAGCTGTTTTTT. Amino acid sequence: CASSPKGGTTGELFF.

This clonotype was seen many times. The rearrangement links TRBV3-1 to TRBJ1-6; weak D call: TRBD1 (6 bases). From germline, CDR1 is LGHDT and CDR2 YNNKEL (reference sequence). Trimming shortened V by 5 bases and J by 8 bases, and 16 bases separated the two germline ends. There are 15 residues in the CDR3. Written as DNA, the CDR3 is TGTGCCAGCAGCTACCACAGGGAAGGGGATTCACCCCTCCACTTT. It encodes CASSYHREGDSPLHF.

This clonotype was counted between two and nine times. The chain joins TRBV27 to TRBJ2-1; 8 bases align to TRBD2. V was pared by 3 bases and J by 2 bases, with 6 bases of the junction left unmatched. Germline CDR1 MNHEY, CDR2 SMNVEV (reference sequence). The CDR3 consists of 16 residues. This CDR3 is CASSFRAGEPYNEQFF. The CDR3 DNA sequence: TGTGCCAGCAGTTTTAGAGCGGGGGAGCCCTACAATGAGCAGTTCTTC.

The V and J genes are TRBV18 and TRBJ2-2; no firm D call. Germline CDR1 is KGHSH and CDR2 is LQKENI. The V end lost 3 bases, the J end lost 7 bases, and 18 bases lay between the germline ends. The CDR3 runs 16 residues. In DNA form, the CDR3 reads TGTGCCAGCTCACCGATACAGTCGAGTGGCGGCGGGGAGCTGTTTTTT. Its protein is CASSPIQSSGGGELFF.

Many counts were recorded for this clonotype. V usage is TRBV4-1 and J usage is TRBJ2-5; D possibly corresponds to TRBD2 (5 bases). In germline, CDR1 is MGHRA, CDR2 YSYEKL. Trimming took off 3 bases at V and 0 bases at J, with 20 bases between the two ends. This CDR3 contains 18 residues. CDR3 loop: CASSHTYSGTSYQETQYF. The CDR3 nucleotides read TGCGCCAGCAGCCATACTTACAGCGGCACCTCGTACCAAGAGACCCAGTACTTC.

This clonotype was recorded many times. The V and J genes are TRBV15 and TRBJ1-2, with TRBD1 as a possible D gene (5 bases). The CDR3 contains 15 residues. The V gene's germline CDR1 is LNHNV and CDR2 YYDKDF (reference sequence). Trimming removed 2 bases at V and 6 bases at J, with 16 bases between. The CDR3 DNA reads TGTGCCACCAGCAGACGCCTCGACAGATCCCATGGCTACACCTTC. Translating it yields CATSRRLDRSHGYTF.

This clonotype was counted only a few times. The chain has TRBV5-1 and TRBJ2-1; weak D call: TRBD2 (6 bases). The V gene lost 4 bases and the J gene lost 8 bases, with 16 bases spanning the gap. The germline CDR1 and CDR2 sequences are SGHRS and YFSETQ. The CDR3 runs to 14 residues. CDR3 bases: TGCGCCAGCAGCCCGGGGACTGGCGTTGATGAGCAGTTCTTC. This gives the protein CASSPGTGVDEQFF.

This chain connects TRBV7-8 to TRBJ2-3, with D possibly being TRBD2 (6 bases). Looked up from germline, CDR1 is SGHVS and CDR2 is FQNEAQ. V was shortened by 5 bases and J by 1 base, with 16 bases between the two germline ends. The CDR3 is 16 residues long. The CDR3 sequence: CASSRGGGAGTDTQYF. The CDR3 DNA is TGTGCCAGCAGCCGAGGCGGAGGGGCCGGCACAGATACGCAGTATTTT. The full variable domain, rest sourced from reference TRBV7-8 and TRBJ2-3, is GAGVSQSPRYKVAKRGQDVALRCDPISGHVSLFWYQQALGQGPEFLTYFQNEAQLDKSGLPSDRFFAERPEGSVSTLKIQRTQQEDSAVYLCASSRGGGAGTDTQYFGPGTRLTVL.